This T cell receptor (beta chain) was obtained from a study of CD8 T cells in Susac syndrome. Germline CDR1 reads SGHDT; CDR2 reads YYEEEE. The CDR3 is 15 amino acids. The germline V and J ends were trimmed by 0 bases and 5 bases, with 12 bases remaining between them. With random hexamers, 0.5 to 1 ug RNA was reverse transcribed. An immunoSEQ multiplex PCR generated amplified TCR beta CDR3 products spanning 54 Vbeta and 13 Jbeta. Using its own MiXCR run on the immunoSEQ multiplex PCR reads, TCRdb lists one record per CDR3 protein. The sample has about 150,000 distinct CDR3 sequences; around 95% are singletons. TCR beta was sequenced from blood CD8+ and CD4+ T cells. The patients serving as multiple sclerosis controls were treatment-naive. They had stable or active relapsing-remitting disease and fulfilled revised McDonald criteria.

This TCR came from a human donor with multiple sclerosis. Material for sequencing was CD8+ T cells from PBMCs. The rearrangement links TRBV5-6 to TRBJ1-5; D is uncertain. In nucleotides, the CDR3 is TGTGCCAGCAGCTTGGACAGCCGAGGAGATCAGCCCCAGCATTTT. Its protein is CASSLDSRGDQPQHF.